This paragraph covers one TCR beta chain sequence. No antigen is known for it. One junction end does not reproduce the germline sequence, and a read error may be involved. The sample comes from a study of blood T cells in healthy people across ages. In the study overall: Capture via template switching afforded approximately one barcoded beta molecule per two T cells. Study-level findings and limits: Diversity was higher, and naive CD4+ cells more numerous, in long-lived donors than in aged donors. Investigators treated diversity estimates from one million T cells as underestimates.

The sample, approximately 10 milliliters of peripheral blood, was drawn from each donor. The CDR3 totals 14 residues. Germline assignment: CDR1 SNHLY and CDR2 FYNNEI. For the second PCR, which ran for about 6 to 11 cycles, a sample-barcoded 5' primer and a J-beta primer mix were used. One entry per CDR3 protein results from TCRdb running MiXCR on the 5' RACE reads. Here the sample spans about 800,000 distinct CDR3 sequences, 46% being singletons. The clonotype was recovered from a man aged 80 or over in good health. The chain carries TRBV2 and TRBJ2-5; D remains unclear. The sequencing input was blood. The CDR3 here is CASREGPNKETQYF. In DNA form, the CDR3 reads TGTGCCAGCAGGGAAGGGCCCAATAAAGAGACCCAGTACTTC.